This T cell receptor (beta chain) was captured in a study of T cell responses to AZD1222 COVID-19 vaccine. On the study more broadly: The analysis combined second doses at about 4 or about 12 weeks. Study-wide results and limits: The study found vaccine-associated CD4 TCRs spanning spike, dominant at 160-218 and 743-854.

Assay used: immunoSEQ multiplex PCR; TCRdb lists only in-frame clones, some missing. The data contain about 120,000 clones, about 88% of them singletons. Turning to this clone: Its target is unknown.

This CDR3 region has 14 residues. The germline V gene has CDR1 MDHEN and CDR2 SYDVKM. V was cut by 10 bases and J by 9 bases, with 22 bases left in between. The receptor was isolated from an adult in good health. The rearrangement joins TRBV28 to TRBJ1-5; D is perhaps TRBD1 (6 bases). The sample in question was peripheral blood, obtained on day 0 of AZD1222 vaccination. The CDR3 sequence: CATRATGFRGPQHF. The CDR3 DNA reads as TGTGCCACTCGCGCAACAGGGTTTCGGGGGCCCCAGCATTTT.